This TCR beta chain was identified in a study of long-term antiretroviral therapy in people with HIV. Overall study results and limits: Those clones which expanded before ART made up the dominant part of the repertoire at all time points.

In regard to this clone: Its target is unknown.

V gave up 0 bases and J gave up 3 bases; unmatched junction bases: 0. The germline V gene encodes CDR1 SGDLS and CDR2 YYNGEE. The CDR3 has 14 residues. Assay version v3.0 of immunoSEQ was used, and it was run at survey level. Using immunoSEQ multiplex PCR, the repertoire was profiled, and TCRdb retains in-frame clones only, with some absent. The sample has 48,000 or so clones; about 80% are singletons. This chain uses TRBV9 with TRBJ2-1; 7 positions agree with TRBD2. The sequence derives from a young woman with HIV. Material: unsorted PBMCs, obtained 0.8 years after starting antiretroviral therapy. The CDR3 is CASSVGTSYNEQFF. The CDR3 nucleotides are TGTGCCAGCAGCGTAGGGACTAGCTACAATGAGCAGTTCTTC.